The rows below give T cell receptor beta chains drawn from one sample of a study of T cells in Graves' hyperthyroidism and ophthalmopathy. MiXCR was run by TCRdb on the multiplex PCR reads, yielding one entry per CDR3 protein. Of around 480,000 distinct CDR3 sequences listed, roughly 14% are singletons. What was sequenced was blood. The receptor set was obtained from a woman between 18 and 29 years old with Graves' hyperthyroidism. Both conserved end residues are part of each CDR3. Each record gives: J gene, V gene, clone size, D gene, CDR3 DNA, CDR3 protein. D genes are given only for firm matches. Clone size is not always given. Where it is, it says once, few, many or a class for expanded clones.

TRBJ2-1,TRBV6-1,many,-,TGTGCCAGCAGAGGGTACTCGGAGGCCCACTCCTACAATGAGCAGTTCTTC,CASRGYSEAHSYNEQFF
TRBJ2-5,TRBV18,many,-,TGTGCCAGCTCCCGGGGACCGATGGGGGAGACCCAGTACTTC,CASSRGPMGETQYF
TRBJ2-3,TRBV12-3/TRBV12-4,few,-,TGTGCCAGCAGCCGTCGGGGGGCAGAACCCACAGATACGCAGTATTTT,CASSRRGAEPTDTQYF
TRBJ2-1,TRBV11-1,many,TRBD2,TGTGCCAGCAGCACGGGACTAGCGGGGGGGGAGAATGAGCAGTTCTTC,CASSTGLAGGENEQFF
TRBJ1-1,TRBV5-1,many,TRBD1,TGCGCCAGCAGCTTGATGACAGGGCGGACTGAAGCTTTCTTT,CASSLMTGRTEAFF
TRBJ2-1,TRBV9,few,TRBD2,TGTGCCAGCAGCGTGAGCGGGAGAAATGGCAATGAGCAGTTCTTC,CASSVSGRNGNEQFF
TRBJ2-1,TRBV7-9,few,-,TGTGCCAGCAGCTTAGACTCTTATTACAATGAGCAGTTCTTC,CASSLDSYYNEQFF
TRBJ2-3,TRBV24-1,-,TRBD1,TGTGCCACCGGTACCCCCCCCGGGACAGGTGATGGAGATACGCAGTATTTT,CATGTPPGTGDGDTQYF
TRBJ2-3,TRBV3-1,-,TRBD2,TGTGCCAGCACGCGGGAGGGGGGGGATACGCAGTATTTT,CASTREGGDTQYF
TRBJ2-2,TRBV2,many,-,TGTGCCAGCAGCGCCACCCAGGGAGCCGGGGAGCTGTTTTTT,CASSATQGAGELFF
TRBJ2-3,TRBV29-1,many,-,TGCAGCGTTGTGAGAGCTGGCACAGATACGCAGTATTTT,CSVVRAGTDTQYF
TRBJ2-5,TRBV10-2,many,TRBD2,TGCGCCAGCAGTGAGACCCCGACTAGCGGGTATTGGGAGACCCAGTACTTC,CASSETPTSGYWETQYF
TRBJ2-1,TRBV18,many,-,TGTGCCAGCTCACCACCTCCGGGGACCTACAATGAGCAGTTCTTC,CASSPPPGTYNEQFF
TRBJ2-1,TRBV10-3,many,TRBD2,TGTGCCATCAGGCGGGAGGGCCATGGTGGACAGTTCTTC,CAIRREGHGGQFF
TRBJ2-2,TRBV14,-,-,TGTGCCAGCAGCGGTCTAGCCCACACCGGGGAGCTGTTTTTT,CASSGLAHTGELFF
TRBJ2-2,TRBV10-3,-,-,TGTGCCATCAGTGAAACGGCCTGGGAGCTGTTTTTT,CAISETAWELFF
TRBJ1-6,TRBV27,-,-,TGTGCCAGCAGAGACAGGAATTCACCCCTCCACTTT,CASRDRNSPLHF
TRBJ2-2,TRBV29-1,few,-,TGCAGCGTTGTAAGGAACACCGGGGAGCTGTTTTTT,CSVVRNTGELFF
TRBJ1-6,TRBV11-2,many,TRBD1,TGTGCCAGCAGCACCCGACAGGGCGGGAATTCACCCCTCCACTTT,CASSTRQGGNSPLHF
TRBJ1-2,TRBV20-1,many,-,TGCAGTGCAGTAGGGGGGGCAGGAAAAAACTATGGCTACACCTTC,CSAVGGAGKNYGYTF
TRBJ2-7,TRBV10-3,many,-,TGTGCCATCAGTGAGGGCTCAACCTGGGAGCAGTACTTC,CAISEGSTWEQYF
TRBJ2-3,TRBV5-1,-,TRBD2,TGCGTATCGGGGCGGGAGTCCTCCGGCGAGGCAGATACGCAGTATTTT,CVSGRESSGEADTQYF
TRBJ1-1,TRBV3-1,many,-,TGTGCCAGCAGCCACACCACGATCGCCGGGGCTTTCTTT,CASSHTTIAGAFF
TRBJ2-4,TRBV6-1,-,-,TGTGCCAGCAGCACCGGGACCCAAACGGCCAAAAACATTCAGTACTTC,CASSTGTQTAKNIQYF
TRBJ2-1,TRBV6-2/TRBV6-3,-,TRBD2,TGTGCCAGCAGTTACCGACTAGCGGGAGACGATGAGCAGTTCTTC,CASSYRLAGDDEQFF
TRBJ2-2,TRBV3-1,many,TRBD1,TGTGCCAGCAGCAAGACAGGGAGCACCGGGGAGCTGTTTTTT,CASSKTGSTGELFF
TRBJ2-3,TRBV20-1,many,-,TGCAGTGCTTCTCGGGACTCCGATTCAGATACGCAGTATTTT,CSASRDSDSDTQYF
TRBJ1-5,TRBV12-5,many,-,TGTGCTAGTGCCGGGGATAGCAATCAGCCCCAGCATTTT,CASAGDSNQPQHF
TRBJ1-2,TRBV20-1,many,-,TGCAGTGCCAGAGCCGGGGCGGGCTATGGCTACACCTTC,CSARAGAGYGYTF
TRBJ1-2,TRBV11-1,few,TRBD1,TGTGCCAGCAGCCTTCGGAGGACAGGGGACCGGGGCTACACCTTC,CASSLRRTGDRGYTF
TRBJ2-1,TRBV6-5,many,-,TGTGCCAGCAGTTACTCGTCAGGCTATGAGCAGTTCTTC,CASSYSSGYEQFF
TRBJ1-1,TRBV12-3/TRBV12-4,many,TRBD1,TGTGCCAGCAGCCCTGGGACAGACAACACTGAAGCTTTCTTT,CASSPGTDNTEAFF
TRBJ1-2,TRBV11-2,many,-,TGTGCCAGCAGCTTAGACACGGTGACGCGTACTCGCTACACCTTC,CASSLDTVTRTRYTF
TRBJ2-3,TRBV20-1,many,-,TGCAGTGCTAGAGCCCCGGTCGGCTACACAGATACGCAGTATTTT,CSARAPVGYTDTQYF
TRBJ1-1,TRBV7-9,many,-,TGTGCCAGCAGCGCACCCGTTCGACTGAACACTGAAGCTTTCTTT,CASSAPVRLNTEAFF